This T cell receptor beta chain came from a study of shared clonotypes between healthy human individuals (TCRdb year 2020). With regard to the full study: A few men and a couple of women, aged 18 to 49 years, made up the cohort. The study deeply sequenced blood TCR repertoires of several healthy adults to estimate repertoire size and the extent of clonotype sharing between individuals. Per donor, leukapheresis produced somewhere between about 0.9 and 9 billion PBMCs. For each donor, three plates each were used for CD4 naive and CD4 memory, two plates were used for CD8 naive, and one plate was used for CD8 memory. Libraries were prepared and TCR repertoires were sequenced by different laboratories using diverse techniques, in order to increase sequencing depth and limit assay-specific biases.

Using the deep immunoSEQ assay, multiplex PCR amplified TCR CDR3 regions from genomic DNA. Extracted genomic DNA from each cell subset was spread evenly across all wells of several immunoSEQ 96-well plates, with each plate serving as a replicate. For sorted subsets, roughly 0.2 ug genomic DNA, equal to 30,000 to 35,000 T cell genomes, was loaded into each replicate PCR. Purified libraries were quantified with a Qubit 3.0 fluorometer, sized on a Bioanalyzer 2100, and re-quantified with the KAPA Library Quantification kit. Every immunoSEQ 96-well plate was sequenced on a dedicated single-read 150-cycle Illumina NextSeq 550 flow cell. The authors' pipeline ran thus. Because the immunoSEQ output included only junctional sequences and no quality scores, the filtering could not be the same as the filtering used for full-length reads. To assign V/J genes and CDR3, sequences were annotated using PyIR, a Python wrapper for IgBLAST v1.9, with IMGT germline references. Reads were removed for weak V/J assignments (E-value above 1e-6), missing CDR3, stop codons, out-of-frame junctions, or ambiguous translated residues. A V3J clonotype was defined by an identical inferred V gene, J gene, and CDR3 amino acid sequence. The percentage overlap between two repertoires was calculated by dividing the number of shared unique clonotypes by the size of the smaller repertoire. Three approaches were used to assess repertoire richness: RTK rarefaction, the Chao1 estimator, and Recon v2.1 estimates of unobserved clonotypes. For all TCRbeta clonotypes obtained by the gDNA method from four donors, generation probabilities were computed with OLGA. The clones in this table, taken by TCRdb from immuneACCESS, are in-frame only. Not every clone is retained; where verified, under half of the shortfall comes from an unresolved V gene, and the cause of the rest is unknown. For V, J and clone size, that table is used; D and trimming come from the DNA. The table for this sample lists about 1.1 million clones; more than 75% of them were counted only once. The ten most abundant clones make up approximately 0.5% of the sample.

Trimming costs V 5 bases and J 5 bases, and their ends lie 9 bases apart. CDR1 and CDR2, per the germline V gene, are MDHEN and SYDVKM. The CDR3 sequence holds 12 residues, the cysteine and phenylalanine included. The retained sequence is limited to the CDR3, 36 bases, with the frame set at the first base. The donors were healthy, HIV-negative adults who had no recently reported acute infections or vaccinations. Every donor was a Caucasian adult residing in Nashville, Tennessee, USA. CD4+ T cells were enriched through magnetic negative selection, after which naive cells were positively selected on CD45RA and the remaining negative fraction served as the memory subset. After blood collection by leukapheresis, PBMCs were isolated using Ficoll-Histopaque density gradient centrifugation and then cryopreserved in the vapor phase of liquid nitrogen. Analytical flow cytometry was used to check the purity and quantity of each magnetically sorted T cell population. Each sorted fraction had its genomic DNA isolated and then quantified by UV absorbance on a Nanodrop 2000c.

The study at large found these results: Even with the large sequencing depth, rarefaction of the sorted-subset datasets indicated that sequencing was incomplete. Naive subsets generally had larger estimated clonotype richness than memory subsets did. When a few donors were compared, the shared fraction of clonotypes was around 5% for naive CD4, 3.5% for naive CD8, roughly 2.5% for memory CD4, and roughly 0.4% for memory CD8. The small number of donors limited the genetic and exposure-history diversity represented. Clonotypes shared by all four sorted-subset donors showed higher generation probabilities than non-shared clonotypes. Sampling was restricted to blood, and TCR repertoires in tissues likely differ from the TCR repertoires found in blood. Based on pairwise subsampling, the degree of clonotype sharing among donors was expected to be affected by sequencing depth.

Worth noting for this clone: The antigen it binds to is not known. Per-nucleotide qualities are absent, and no much larger clonotype sits a single base away.

Source material: memory CD4+ T cells from PBMCs. Sample cell subset or site, as interpreted from the label and publication: CD45RA-negative fraction. The TCR originated in a man aged 18 to 30 in good health. Some clones in this sample may be carry-over from other donors' samples. The chain was built from TRBV28 and TRBJ1-1; there is no confident call for the D gene. The CDR3 loop reads CASSIRETEAFF. The DNA sequence is as follows: TGTGCCAGCAGTATCCGGGAGACTGAAGCTTTCTTT.